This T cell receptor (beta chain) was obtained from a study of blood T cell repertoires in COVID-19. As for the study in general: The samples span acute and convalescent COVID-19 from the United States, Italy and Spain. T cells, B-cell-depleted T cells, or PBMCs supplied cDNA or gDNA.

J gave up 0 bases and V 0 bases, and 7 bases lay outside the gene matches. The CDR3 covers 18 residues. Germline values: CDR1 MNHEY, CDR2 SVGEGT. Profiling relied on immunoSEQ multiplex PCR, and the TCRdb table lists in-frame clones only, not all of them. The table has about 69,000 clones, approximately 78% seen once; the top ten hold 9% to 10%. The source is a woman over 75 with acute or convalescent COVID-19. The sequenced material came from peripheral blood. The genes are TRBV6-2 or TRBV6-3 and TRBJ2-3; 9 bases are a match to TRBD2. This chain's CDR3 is CASSYSGSGGYSTDTQYF. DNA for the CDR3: TGTGCCAGCAGTTACTCGGGTAGCGGGGGATATAGCACAGATACGCAGTATTTT.